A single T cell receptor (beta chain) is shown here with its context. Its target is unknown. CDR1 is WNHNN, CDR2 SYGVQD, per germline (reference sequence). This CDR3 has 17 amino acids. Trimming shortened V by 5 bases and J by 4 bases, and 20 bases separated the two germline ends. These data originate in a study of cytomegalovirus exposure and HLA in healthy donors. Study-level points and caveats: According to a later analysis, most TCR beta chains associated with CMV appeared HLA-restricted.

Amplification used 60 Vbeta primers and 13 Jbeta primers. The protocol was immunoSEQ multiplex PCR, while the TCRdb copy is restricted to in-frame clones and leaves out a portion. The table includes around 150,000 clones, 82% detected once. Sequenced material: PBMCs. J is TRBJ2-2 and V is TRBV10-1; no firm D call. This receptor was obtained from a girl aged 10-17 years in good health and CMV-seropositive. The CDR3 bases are TGCGCCAGCAGTCGAGACACCCTCCTCGCCCCCACCGGGGAGCTGTTTTTT. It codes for CASSRDTLLAPTGELFF.